These 17 T cell receptor beta chains were sequenced from one sample in a study of blood T cell repertoires in COVID-19. Measured with immunoSEQ multiplex PCR; TCRdb has only the in-frame clones, and not every one. The sample holds almost 250,000 clones, about 83% seen once. Sequencing input: peripheral blood. All receptors come from a woman of 80 years or more with COVID-19, enrolled during active disease.

This clone is a singleton in its sample. The chain links TRBV3-1 (or the pseudogene TRBV3-2) to TRBJ1-2; the match to TRBD1 covers 10 bases. V shed 4 bases, J shed 2 bases, and the junction held 7 bases outside the gene matches. The CDR3 covers 16 residues. CDR1 and CDR2 (germline): LGHDT, YNNKEL (reference sequence). CDR3 sequence: CASSPLPGQGNYGYTF. Written as DNA, the CDR3 is TGTGCCAGCAGCCCGCTCCCGGGACAGGGGAACTATGGCTACACCTTC.

V usage is TRBV10-3 and J usage is TRBJ1-6, with no clear D. V shed 0 bases and J shed 6 bases, with 3 bases lying between them. The CDR3 has 13 residues. Per the germline V gene, CDR1 is ENHRY and CDR2 is SYGVKD. The CDR3 nucleotides are TGTGCCATCAGTGAGTCCAGTAATTCACCCCTCCACTTT. It translates to CAISESSNSPLHF.

This chain joins TRBV5-1 and TRBJ2-3; 8 bases agree with TRBD2. Looked up from germline, CDR1 is SGHRS and CDR2 is YFSETQ. J lost 0 bases, V lost 7 bases, and 7 bases had no gene match. The CDR3 contains 15 residues. As DNA, the CDR3 is TGCGCCAGCGTTCTTAGCGGGGTTAGCACAGATACGCAGTATTTT. Protein: CASVLSGVSTDTQYF. Combining the CDR3 with reference TRBV5-1 and TRBJ2-3 gives the whole variable domain KAGVTQTPRYLIKTRGQQVTLSCSPISGHRSVSWYQQTPGQGLQFLFEYFSETQRNKGNFPGRFSGRQFSNSRSEMNVSTLELGDSALYLCASVLSGVSTDTQYFGPGTRLTVL.

J is TRBJ2-7 and V is TRBV7-2; TRBD2 matches 8 bases. The germline CDR1 and CDR2 sequences are SGHTA and FQGNSA. Germline trimming cut 1 base from V and 0 bases from J; bases unmatched to any gene: 2. The CDR3 spans 15 residues. The DNA of the CDR3 is TGTGCCAGCAGCTTAGGCGGGGGGCACTCCTACGAGCAGTACTTC. Translation: CASSLGGGHSYEQYF.

The chain recombines TRBV11-2 with TRBJ1-6, with D perhaps matching TRBD1 (5 bases). The CDR3 extends over 14 amino acids. Trimming pared 2 bases from V and 7 bases from J, leaving 9 bases between. Germline CDR1 reads SGHAT; CDR2 reads FQNNGV. CDR3 region: CASSLPAGNSPLHF. The CDR3 DNA is TGTGCCAGCAGCTTACCTGCAGGGAATTCACCCCTCCACTTT.

This clone has a single count. The gene calls are TRBV11-2 and TRBJ1-1; TRBD1 matches 7 bases. Germline trimming cut 1 base from V and 4 bases from J; bases unmatched to any gene: 6. The CDR3 is made up of 15 amino acids. CDR1 and CDR2 from the germline V gene are SGHAT and FQNNGV. The CDR3 region is CASSLGQGWSTEAFF. CDR3 nucleotides: TGTGCCAGCAGCTTAGGACAGGGCTGGAGCACTGAAGCTTTCTTT.

The chain combines TRBV11-2 with TRBJ2-7, with 10 bases matching TRBD2. The V gene's germline CDR1 is SGHAT and CDR2 FQNNGV. V gave up 2 bases and J gave up 2 bases; unmatched junction bases: 3. This CDR3 has 15 amino acids. The CDR3 nucleotides read TGTGCCAGCAGCTTAAGCCTAGCGGGGGCCTACGAGCAGTACGTC. Protein: CASSLSLAGAYEQYV.

The chain uses TRBV7-9 and TRBJ2-1; the D gene is possibly TRBD1 (6 bases). CDR3 size: 16 residues. The V and J ends lost 6 bases and 2 bases respectively, with 17 bases between them. CDR1 SEHNR and CDR2 FQNEAQ come from the germline V gene (reference sequence). CDR3 in amino acids: CASSRPTGSTYNEQFF. The CDR3 coding sequence is TGTGCCAGCAGTCGCCCGACAGGAAGTACCTACAATGAGCAGTTCTTC.

This clone was detected only once. This chain connects TRBV10-3 to TRBJ2-7, with TRBD1 matching 10 bases. V shed 2 bases, J shed 6 bases, and the junction held 16 bases outside the gene matches. The CDR3 has 18 amino acids. Germline CDR1 and CDR2: ENHRY and SYGVKD. The CDR3 spells CAISEPPPSGGQGGEQYF. DNA for the CDR3: TGTGCCATCAGTGAGCCCCCCCCTTCCGGTGGACAGGGGGGCGAGCAGTACTTC.

This sequence joins TRBV6-4 and TRBJ2-2; 10 bases align to TRBD2. Germline lookup yields CDR1 MRHNA and CDR2 SNTAGT. V was pared by 3 bases and J by 5 bases, with 3 bases of the junction left unmatched. The CDR3 sequence is 15 residues long. In nucleotides, the CDR3 is TGTGCCAGCAGTGAACTAGCGGGGATTACCGGGGAGCTGTTTTTT. Amino acids: CASSELAGITGELFF.

The CDR3 region has the DNA TGTGCCAGCAGTCAGACAGGGGCAAGTGGCTACACCTTC. Its protein product is CASSQTGASGYTF. The V call is TRBV12-3 or TRBV12-4, the J call TRBJ1-2, with 8 bases matching TRBD1. V lost 5 bases and J lost 7; bases outside the gene matches: 6. The CDR3 runs to 13 residues.

This clone was detected once. The rearrangement uses TRBV28 and TRBJ2-7; possible D gene TRBD1, 6 bases. V lost 6 bases, J lost 5 bases, and 17 bases lay in between. Germline CDR1 reads MDHEN; CDR2 reads SYDVKM. This CDR3 is built from 14 residues. In nucleotides, the CDR3 is TGTGCCAGCAGCCTCAGGGGAGCACTGGACGAGCAGTACTTC. Its protein is CASSLRGALDEQYF.

The rearrangement uses TRBV2 and TRBJ1-1; D possibly corresponds to TRBD1 (6 bases). Germline CDR1 SNHLY, CDR2 FYNNEI. The CDR3 spans 14 residues. V was trimmed by 5 bases and J by 1 base, leaving 11 bases between them. The CDR3 nucleotides are TGTGCCAGCAGTTCGGACAGCCCGAACACTGAAGCTTTCTTT. Its protein is CASSSDSPNTEAFF.

V and J are TRBV9 and TRBJ2-1, with 9 bases identical to TRBD2. The CDR3 is made up of 16 amino acids. J was trimmed by 7 bases and V by 4 bases; bases with no gene match: 12. Germline CDR1 SGDLS, CDR2 YYNGEE. This CDR3 is CASSPRSGAGGNEQFF. The CDR3 DNA reads as TGTGCCAGCAGCCCACGGTCGGGCGCGGGGGGGAATGAGCAGTTCTTC.

V is TRBV7-2 and J is TRBJ1-2, with no clear D. The CDR3 consists of 12 residues. V was trimmed by 5 bases and J by 7 bases, leaving 11 bases between them. Germline CDR1 is SGHTA and CDR2 is FQGNSA. CDR3 DNA sequence: TGTGCCAGCAGCCGAGTGGCGGTTGGCTACACCTTC. Its protein product is CASSRVAVGYTF.

The chain links TRBV2 to TRBJ2-5; 10 bases fit TRBD2. The CDR3 is made up of 15 amino acids. V was pared by 8 bases and J by 2 bases, with 8 bases of the junction left unmatched. Germline V gives CDR1 SNHLY, CDR2 FYNNEI. For the CDR3, the DNA is TGTGCCAGCGGAAGGGGAGCGGGGGGGCAAGAGACCCAGTACTTC. It specifies CASGRGAGGQETQYF. Together with reference TRBV2 and TRBJ2-5, the CDR3 gives the full variable domain: EPEVTQTPSHQVTQMGQEVILRCVPISNHLYFYWYRQILGQKVEFLVSFYNNEISEKSEIFDDQFSVERPDGSNFTLKIRSTKLEDSAMYFCASGRGAGGQETQYFGPGTRLLVL.

This chain connects TRBV5-4 to TRBJ1-2; D unresolved. The ends were cut back, 3 bases at V and 5 bases at J, with 17 bases in the middle. CDR3 length: 15 amino acids. Germline V gene lookup returns CDR1 SGHNT and CDR2 YYREEE (reference sequence). CDR3 nucleotides: TGTGCCAGCAGCTCCCGGACTGGGCTGGGATATGGCTACACCTTC. Its translation is CASSSRTGLGYGYTF.